The 2 T cell receptor beta chains below all came from one sample that was sequenced in a study of T cell responses to AZD1222 COVID-19 vaccine. Libraries were prepared by immunoSEQ multiplex PCR; TCRdb keeps only in-frame clonotypes and omits some of them. In the table there are more than 150,000 clones, approximately 92% of which are singletons. This specimen consisted of peripheral blood, obtained on day 0 of AZD1222 vaccination. All receptors derive from an adult in good health.

This chain joins TRBV11-2 and TRBJ1-1; D gene uncertain. CDR3 length: 12 residues. Germline V gene data show CDR1 as SGHAT and CDR2 as FQNNGV. Trimming left V 5 bases short and J 5 bases short, with 9 bases between. The chain's CDR3 is CASSRQRTEAFF. CDR3 bases: TGTGCCAGCAGCCGCCAGAGGACTGAAGCTTTCTTT.

V gene TRBV2 combines with J gene TRBJ2-3; perhaps TRBD1 as D (5 bases). CDR1 and CDR2 (germline): SNHLY, FYNNEI. The CDR3 is 12 residues long. The ends were cut back, 5 bases at V and 11 bases at J, with 14 bases in the middle. CDR3 sequence: CASSPQGGEQYF. CDR3 DNA: TGTGCCAGCAGTCCCCAGGGTGGGGAGCAGTATTTT.